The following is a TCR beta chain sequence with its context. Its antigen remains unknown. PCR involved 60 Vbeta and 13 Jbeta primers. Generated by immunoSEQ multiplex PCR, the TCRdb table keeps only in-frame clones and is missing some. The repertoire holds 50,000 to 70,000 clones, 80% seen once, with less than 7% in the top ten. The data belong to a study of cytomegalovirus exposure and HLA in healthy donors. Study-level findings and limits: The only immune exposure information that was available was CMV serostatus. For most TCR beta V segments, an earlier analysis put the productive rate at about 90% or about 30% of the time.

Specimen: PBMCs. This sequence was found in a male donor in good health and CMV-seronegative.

The CDR3 DNA reads TGTGCCTGGAGTGCTCAGGGTACCGGGGAGCTGTTTTTT. It is translated as CAWSAQGTGELFF. J is TRBJ2-2 and V is TRBV30; D is possibly TRBD1 (5 bases). The V and J ends lost 1 base and 5 bases respectively, with 8 bases between them. Germline CDR1 GTSNPN, CDR2 SVGIG (reference sequence). This CDR3 has 13 residues.